This T cell receptor (beta chain) was captured in a study of identical twins. Germline values: CDR1 ENHRY, CDR2 SYGVKD. CDR3 length: 11 residues. V was shortened by 5 bases and J by 7 bases, with 6 bases between the two germline ends. General study results and limits: Twins showed weaker excess sharing in their beta out-of-frame sequences. Part of the zero-insertion signal could reflect confounding by invariant MAIT and iNKT cells.

On this clonotype: The antigen remains unidentified.

TCRdb re-called the 5' RACE reads through MiXCR, storing one row per CDR3 protein. The sample includes 540,000 or so distinct CDR3 sequences, about 22% of them seen just once. The same data also went into a second study, on yellow fever vaccine responses in identical twins. Per that study: Twins' vaccine T cell response reportedly gave the appearance of partial convergence and partial personalization.

Sequences were obtained from CD4+ T cells sorted from blood. This clonotype originated in a woman between 18 and 29 years old in good health. The gene calls are TRBV10-3 and TRBJ2-1; D is possibly TRBD1 (5 bases). CDR3 sequence (DNA): TGTGCCATCAGTCAGGGAAATGAGCAGTTCTTC. Residues: CAISQGNEQFF.